This T cell receptor (beta chain) emerged from a study of patients and donors after allogeneic stem cell transplantation. TCRdb analysed the RT-PCR reads with MiXCR anew, one entry per CDR3 protein. Counted here are about 90,000 distinct CDR3 sequences, roughly 50% occurring once; the ten biggest clones make up 50% to 75%. Trimming removed 8 bases at V and 5 bases at J, with 15 bases between. Germline V lookup: CDR1 DFQATT, CDR2 SNEGSKA (reference sequence). This CDR3 has 12 amino acids. Sequenced sample: blood, either unsorted or a sorted T cell fraction (not recorded which). The TCR was taken from a human donor who was either an allogeneic HSCT recipient or a stem cell or donor lymphocyte infusion donor (not recorded which). It is not recorded whose cells these are; they may come from a transplant donor. The rearrangement links TRBV20-1 to TRBJ1-1; TRBD1 is a possible D gene (6 bases). The CDR3, as DNA: TGCAGTCCTTCAGAACAGGGAACTGAAGCTTTCTTT. The encoded protein is CSPSEQGTEAFF.